These 27 T cell receptor beta chains were all obtained from the same sample, sequenced in a study of CD8 T cells in ankylosing spondylitis. Study-level findings and limits: What appeared characteristic of ankylosing spondylitis blood was a TCR beta motif of eight highly homologous variants.

These TCRs are of unknown antigen specificity. TCRdb fed the 5' RACE reads into MiXCR, producing one record per CDR3 protein. The sample contains more than 650,000 distinct CDR3 sequences, about 10% of which appear only once. Sequenced input: blood, either unsorted or a sorted T cell fraction (not recorded which). These receptors were taken from a male donor with ankylosing spondylitis.

The sample holds a few counts of this clonotype. The chain links TRBV5-6 to TRBJ1-2, with TRBD1 as a possible D gene (5 bases). The germline V and J ends were trimmed by 4 bases and 4 bases, with 11 bases remaining between them. The CDR3 totals 13 residues. Germline assignment: CDR1 SGHDT and CDR2 YYEEEE. The CDR3 DNA reads TGTGCCAGCAGCAAAGGACAAATCTATGGCTACACCTTC. This gives the protein CASSKGQIYGYTF.

J is TRBJ2-3 and V is TRBV9; no clear D. Germline-derived CDR1 and CDR2 are SGDLS and YYNGEE. CDR3 length equals 14 residues. The germline V and J ends were trimmed by 1 base and 4 bases, with 10 bases remaining between them. CDR3 coding DNA: TGTGCCAGCAGCGTACGGTCCAGTGCAGATACGCAGTATTTT. Translated, it gives CASSVRSSADTQYF.

The J gene is TRBJ1-1, the V gene TRBV20-1; unclear D gene. This CDR3 contains 14 residues. V gave up 5 bases and J gave up 0 bases, with 13 bases separating them. The germline gives CDR1 DFQATT, CDR2 SNEGSKA (reference sequence). The CDR3 DNA reads TGCAGTGCTTCTTTCGGACCCCTGAACACTGAAGCTTTCTTT. Translated: CSASFGPLNTEAFF.

J is TRBJ2-3 and V is TRBV20-1; the match to TRBD2 covers 7 bases. Germline CDR1 is DFQATT and CDR2 is SNEGSKA (reference sequence). Unmatched junction bases numbered 9, after V lost 0 bases and J lost 6 bases. The CDR3 runs to 15 residues. The CDR3 protein is CSARDGGGPGDTQYF. In DNA, the CDR3 is TGCAGTGCTAGAGATGGGGGAGGGCCGGGGGATACGCAGTATTTT.

This clonotype appeared a few times. The chain combines TRBV20-1 with TRBJ2-1; 8 nucleotides match TRBD1. The germline V gene has CDR1 DFQATT and CDR2 SNEGSKA (reference sequence). The length of the CDR3 is 16 residues. The V segment lost 2 bases and the J segment 0 bases; nucleotides outside the gene matches: 6. In nucleotides, the CDR3 is TGCAGTGCTAGAACTCGACAGGGGAGCTCCTACAATGAGCAGTTCTTC. Translating it yields CSARTRQGSSYNEQFF.

V is TRBV4-3 and J is TRBJ2-3; 9 bases fit TRBD1. V was pared by 5 bases and J by 7 bases, with 10 bases of the junction left unmatched. The CDR3 consists of 15 residues. Germline CDR1 reads LGHNA; CDR2 reads YSLEER. This CDR3 reads CASSSRQGVYYTQYF. CDR3 DNA: TGCGCCAGCAGCTCTCGACAGGGGGTTTATTATACGCAGTATTTT.

This rearrangement joins TRBV20-1 to TRBJ1-6; D is ambiguous. CDR1 is DFQATT, CDR2 SNEGSKA, per germline (reference sequence). Trimming removed 7 bases from V and 5 bases from J, with 12 bases in between. The CDR3 sequence is 13 residues long. The CDR3 reads CSVWALNNSPLHF. CDR3 coding DNA: TGCAGTGTCTGGGCGTTAAATAATTCACCCCTCCACTTT.

The V and J genes are TRBV5-1 and TRBJ2-7, with 7 nucleotides matching TRBD2. The germline gives CDR1 SGHRS, CDR2 YFSETQ. V lost 4 bases, J lost 3 bases, and 10 bases stayed unmatched. CDR3 length: 15 amino acids. The CDR3 reads CASSPRSGTYYEQYF. The DNA of the CDR3 is TGCGCCAGCAGCCCGCGGAGCGGGACCTACTACGAGCAGTACTTC.

For the CDR3, the DNA is TGCGCCAGCAGTCTCGCGGGAGCGCTCGAGCAGTACTTC. It encodes CASSLAGALEQYF. V is TRBV10-2 and J is TRBJ2-7; 7 nucleotides match TRBD2. The CDR3 contains 13 residues. The junction had 7 bases not matched to a gene; V was cut back by 5 bases and J by 6 bases. From germline, CDR1 is WSHSY and CDR2 SAAADI.

This clonotype occurred many times. The rearrangement joins TRBV5-1 to TRBJ1-2; 7 bases are a match to TRBD1. V was clipped by 0 bases and J by 2 bases; unmatched bases: 4. The CDR3 runs 15 residues. CDR1 and CDR2 (germline): SGHRS, YFSETQ. The CDR3 protein is CASSLGQGRNYGYTF. DNA of the CDR3: TGCGCCAGCAGCTTGGGACAGGGAAGGAACTATGGCTACACCTTC.

This clonotype has more than one count but fewer than ten. This chain connects TRBV6-1 to TRBJ2-7; D remains unclear. The germline V and J ends were trimmed by 7 bases and 0 bases, with 16 bases remaining between them. CDR1 is MNHNS, CDR2 SASEGT, per germline. CDR3 length: 15 residues. The CDR3 region has the DNA TGTGCCAGCACCTTGGGCCATTCTAGCTCCTACGAGCAGTACTTC. Its protein product is CASTLGHSSSYEQYF.

The J gene is TRBJ1-5, the V gene TRBV12-3 or TRBV12-4, with no clear D. Trimming left V 7 bases short and J 9 bases short, with 22 bases between. There are 15 residues in the CDR3. DNA of the CDR3: TGTGCCAGCACCAACCGGCCCTTGGTAGGTTGGCCCCAGCATTTT. It is translated as CASTNRPLVGWPQHF.

This clonotype came up a few times. The chain carries TRBV10-3 and TRBJ2-3; D remains unclear. V dropped 10 bases and J dropped 3 bases, with 17 bases sitting between them. The CDR3 is 14 residues long. The V gene's germline CDR1 is ENHRY and CDR2 SYGVKD. This CDR3 is CATTPSGVTDTQYF. The CDR3 nucleotides read TGTGCCACCACTCCCTCCGGTGTTACAGATACGCAGTATTTT.

This clonotype was seen at least ten times. The chain carries TRBV29-1 and TRBJ2-1; 12 nucleotides align to TRBD2. The CDR3 extends over 13 amino acids. Germline-derived CDR1 and CDR2 are SQVTM and ANQGSEA. Trimming at V came to 7 bases and at J to 9 bases, leaving 7 bases not matched to a gene. CDR3 protein: CSAPSGGASEQFF. The CDR3 DNA follows: TGCAGCGCTCCTAGCGGGGGGGCCTCTGAGCAGTTCTTC.

This clonotype was detected a few times. The chain recombines TRBV9 with TRBJ2-1, with D perhaps TRBD1 (6 bases). This CDR3 has 15 amino acids. CDR1 and CDR2 from the germline V gene are SGDLS and YYNGEE. With 0 bases removed from V and 7 bases from J, the gap between germline ends came to 14 bases. CDR3 amino acids: CASSVVGGPGNEQFF. CDR3 in DNA: TGTGCCAGCAGCGTAGTTGGGGGCCCAGGGAATGAGCAGTTCTTC.

This clonotype came up many times. The chain is built from TRBV5-1 and TRBJ1-1; TRBD1 might be the D (5 bases). Trimming pared 5 bases from V and 0 bases from J, leaving 11 bases between. The CDR3 is 14 amino acids. Germline CDR1 is SGHRS and CDR2 is YFSETQ. CDR3 sequence reads: CASRTTVMNTEAFF. The CDR3 DNA follows: TGCGCCAGCAGGACGACAGTGATGAACACTGAAGCTTTCTTT.

The rearrangement uses TRBV29-1 and TRBJ1-4, with D possibly being TRBD1 (6 bases). V was trimmed by 4 bases and J by 8 bases, leaving 14 bases between them. Per germline, CDR1 SQVTM and CDR2 ANQGSEA. The CDR3 has 13 amino acids. The CDR3 DNA reads as TGCAGCGTTGCGTGGCAGGGGAACGAAAAACTGTTTTTT. Protein sequence: CSVAWQGNEKLFF.

This clonotype has more than one count but fewer than ten. The gene calls are TRBV20-1 and TRBJ2-5; TRBD1 matches at 8 bases. V was pared by 5 bases and J by 1 base, with 3 bases of the junction left unmatched. The CDR3 covers 13 residues. Germline V gene data show CDR1 as DFQATT and CDR2 as SNEGSKA (reference sequence). The CDR3 here is CSALDRAQETQYF. CDR3 coding DNA: TGCAGTGCTCTGGACAGGGCCCAAGAGACCCAGTACTTC.

In this sample, this clonotype turned up a few times. The chain joins TRBV10-1 to TRBJ2-7; D could derive from TRBD1 or TRBD2 (5 bases each). V shed 1 base and J shed 5 bases, with 9 bases lying between them. The CDR3 is 13 residues long. Germline lookup yields CDR1 WNHNN and CDR2 SYGVQD (reference sequence). This chain's CDR3 is CASSEFQGHEQYF. As DNA, the CDR3 is TGCGCCAGCAGTGAGTTCCAGGGACACGAGCAGTACTTC.

This clonotype was seen ten or more times. The rearrangement links TRBV29-1 to TRBJ1-2, with D tentatively TRBD1 (6 bases). Germline V CDR1 and CDR2: SQVTM, ANQGSEA. The CDR3 is 13 amino acids. V lost 6 bases and J lost 2, with 13 bases in between. CDR3 sequence: CSVNRVPNYGYTF. CDR3 coding DNA: TGCAGCGTCAACAGGGTCCCCAACTATGGCTACACCTTC.

Points on this clonotype: The CDR3 does not close with the conserved phenylalanine or tryptophan, likely indicating a read error. The rearrangement links TRBV12-3 or TRBV12-4 to TRBJ1-6; D possibly corresponds to TRBD1 (6 bases). Trimming removed 1 base from V and 8 bases from J, with 18 bases in between. This CDR3 has 17 residues. The CDR3 DNA is TGTGCCAGCAGTTTAGGGAGTACCAGGGGATATGATTCACCCCTCCACCTT. Residues: CASSLGSTRGYDSPLHL.

The chain employs TRBV20-1 and TRBJ2-7, with 10 bases matching TRBD2. V lost 5 bases and J lost 6; bases outside the gene matches: 10. This CDR3 spans 14 amino acids. Germline V CDR1 and CDR2: DFQATT, SNEGSKA (reference sequence). The CDR3 sequence: CSAVSSGRDGEQYF. Here the CDR3 DNA reads TGCAGTGCTGTATCTAGCGGGAGAGACGGCGAGCAGTACTTC.

This clonotype was observed many times. V is TRBV20-1 and J is TRBJ1-6, with 9 bases fitting TRBD1. CDR3 length equals 17 residues. Trimming cost V 2 bases and J 3 bases; bases outside gene matches: 8. Germline V lookup: CDR1 DFQATT, CDR2 SNEGSKA (reference sequence). This CDR3 is CSARRDREVFYNSPLHF. CDR3 DNA: TGCAGTGCTAGAAGGGACAGGGAAGTCTTCTATAATTCACCCCTCCACTTT.

J is TRBJ1-3 and V is TRBV12-3 or TRBV12-4; tentative D call: TRBD1 (5 bases). V lost 6 bases to trimming and J lost 0 bases, with 12 bases between them. The CDR3 length is 15 residues. The CDR3 region is CASSPTGASGNTIYF. In DNA form, the CDR3 reads TGTGCCAGCAGCCCCACAGGAGCCTCTGGAAACACCATATATTTT.

The chain couples TRBV4-2 to TRBJ1-1; D might be TRBD1 (6 bases). This CDR3 is built from 16 residues. Germline CDR1 reads LGHNA; CDR2 reads YNFKEQ. The germline V and J ends were trimmed by 3 bases and 5 bases, with 19 bases remaining between them. CDR3 loop: CASSQRGGGLGTEAFF. The CDR3, as DNA: TGTGCCAGCAGCCAGAGGGGAGGGGGATTAGGTACTGAAGCTTTCTTT.

This clonotype was observed a few times. The rearrangement uses TRBV7-9 and TRBJ1-1; TRBD1 aligns across 8 bases. V gave up 5 bases and J gave up 2 bases; unmatched junction bases: 7. This CDR3 has 15 amino acids. CDR1 and CDR2 (germline): SEHNR, FQNEAQ (reference sequence). CDR3 amino acids: CASSLNRGFNTEAFF. CDR3 nucleotide sequence: TGTGCCAGCAGCCTAAACAGGGGGTTTAACACTGAAGCTTTCTTT.

This clonotype was found a few times. Mismatch with germline at one junction end may stem from a read error. The J gene is TRBJ2-7, the V gene TRBV7-7; D tentatively reads TRBD1 or TRBD2 (5 bases each). Germline CDR1 SSHAT, CDR2 FNYEAQ (reference sequence). The CDR3 has 14 residues. The CDR3 sequence is CASSYRDGGYEQYF. Here the CDR3 DNA reads TGTGCTAGCAGCTACCGGGACGGAGGATACGAGCAGTACTTC.